The 11 T cell receptor beta chains listed next were all sequenced from one sample in a study of T cells in Graves' hyperthyroidism and ophthalmopathy. What was amplified from RNA transcripts were TCR beta CDR3 regions. Primed by the HTBI set, a first-round RT-PCR was run on the TCR CDR3. TCRdb re-derived calls from the multiplex PCR reads in MiXCR, one entry per CDR3 protein. The sample comprises 600,000 or so distinct CDR3 sequences, under 20% of which are singletons, and 3.5% to 4% rests with the top ten. Sequencing used blood. These receptor sequences come from a woman younger than 45 with Graves' hyperthyroidism.

This clonotype was counted at least ten times. The chain employs TRBV28 and TRBJ2-7, with 7 bases aligning to TRBD1. The CDR3 runs 14 residues. CDR1 and CDR2 from the germline V gene are MDHEN and SYDVKM. Trimming took 6 bases from V and 2 from J; bases not matched to a gene: 7. The DNA for the CDR3 is TGTGCCAGCAGAACATACAGGGGTCCCTACGAGCAGTACTTC. This translates into CASRTYRGPYEQYF.

The V call is TRBV7-2, the J call TRBJ2-7; 9 bases are a match to TRBD1. V dropped 4 bases and J dropped 7; count of bases not matched to a gene: 8. Germline CDR1 and CDR2: SGHTA and FQGNSA. The CDR3 extends over 14 amino acids. CDR3 in amino acids: CASSSRTGANEQYF. The CDR3 DNA is TGTGCCAGCAGCTCCCGGACAGGGGCCAATGAGCAGTACTTC.

The CDR3 region is CASSVPTGGGSEAFF. In DNA, the CDR3 is TGTGCCAGCAGCGTACCGACAGGGGGCGGCTCTGAAGCTTTCTTT. The gene calls are TRBV5-4 and TRBJ1-1, with 10 bases identical to TRBD1. The germline CDR1 and CDR2 sequences are SGHNT and YYREEE (reference sequence). The CDR3 is 15 amino acids. V gave up 4 bases and J gave up 6 bases; unmatched junction bases: 9.

The chain joins TRBV20-1 to TRBJ2-1, with 7 bases aligning to TRBD2. V lost 5 bases and J lost 4; bases outside the gene matches: 5. Germline V CDR1 and CDR2: DFQATT, SNEGSKA (reference sequence). The CDR3 totals 13 residues. The CDR3: CSAQGLGYNEQFF. For the CDR3, the DNA is TGCAGTGCTCAAGGACTAGGATACAATGAGCAGTTCTTC.

This clonotype has a handful of counts. J is TRBJ1-3 and V is TRBV2, with 8 nucleotides matching TRBD1. Germline V gives CDR1 SNHLY, CDR2 FYNNEI. Trimming cost V 6 bases and J 2 bases; bases outside gene matches: 3. The CDR3 loop spans 14 amino acids. CDR3 in amino acids: CASSVDRAGNTIYF. The CDR3 bases are TGTGCCAGCAGCGTGGACAGGGCTGGAAACACCATATATTTT.

This clonotype was seen repeatedly, ten times or more. V gene TRBV29-1 combines with J gene TRBJ2-7; D remains ambiguous. The V end was cut by 2 bases, the J end by 2 bases, with 10 bases between. The CDR3 has 13 amino acids. The germline gives CDR1 SQVTM, CDR2 ANQGSEA. In DNA form, the CDR3 reads TGCAGCGTTGAATCACGGAACACCTACGAGCAGTACTTC. Residues: CSVESRNTYEQYF.

This clonotype has at least ten counts. The chain couples TRBV5-1 to TRBJ1-1; D is uncertain. This CDR3 has 15 amino acids. Germline CDR1 SGHRS, CDR2 YFSETQ. Trimming pared 4 bases from V and 5 bases from J, leaving 18 bases between. The CDR3 DNA sequence: TGCGCCAGCAGCCCGGCCTCCGGGGAGCAAACTGAAGCTTTCTTT. Its translation is CASSPASGEQTEAFF.

This clonotype was seen many times. This rearrangement joins TRBV2 to TRBJ1-2; TRBD1 agrees at 7 bases. The germline V gene encodes CDR1 SNHLY and CDR2 FYNNEI. The ends lost 10 bases at V and 8 bases at J; junction bases unmatched: 7. The CDR3 spans 11 residues. The CDR3: CATNTGDGYTF. Here the CDR3 DNA reads TGTGCCACCAATACAGGGGACGGCTACACCTTC.

This clonotype has just a few counts. The chain employs TRBV4-1 and TRBJ2-7; D unresolved. The CDR3 spans 13 residues. Trimming removed 1 base at V and 3 bases at J, with 7 bases between. Germline CDR1 reads MGHRA; CDR2 reads YSYEKL. The CDR3 DNA sequence: TGCGCCAGCAGCCAAGGGCCGATCTACGAGCAGTACTTC. Protein: CASSQGPIYEQYF.

This rearrangement joins TRBV2 to TRBJ2-1; a possible D gene is TRBD1 (6 bases). CDR1 and CDR2 (germline): SNHLY, FYNNEI. The V gene lost 10 bases and the J gene lost 0 bases, with 16 bases spanning the gap. This CDR3 is built from 15 residues. The CDR3 bases are TGTGCCACTCTAAAGGGGGACACCTCCTACAATGAGCAGTTCTTC. This gives the protein CATLKGDTSYNEQFF. Supplemented by reference TRBV2 and TRBJ2-1, the full variable domain reads EPEVTQTPSHQVTQMGQEVILRCVPISNHLYFYWYRQILGQKVEFLVSFYNNEISEKSEIFDDQFSVERPDGSNFTLKIRSTKLEDSAMYFCATLKGDTSYNEQFFGPGTRLTVL.

This clonotype came up many times. This sequence joins TRBV27 and TRBJ2-3, with D perhaps matching TRBD2 (6 bases). The CDR3 totals 13 residues. CDR1 is MNHEY and CDR2 is SMNVEV in the germline V gene (reference sequence). Trimming removed 2 bases from V and 8 bases from J, with 11 bases in between. The CDR3 protein is CASSLTGTSTQYF. DNA of the CDR3: TGTGCCAGCAGTTTAACCGGGACTTCTACGCAGTATTTT.